One sample yielded the 18 T cell receptor beta chains listed below, sequenced in a study of T cell responses to AZD1222 COVID-19 vaccine (dated by TCRdb to the early 2020s). Libraries came from the immunoSEQ multiplex PCR assay. Sourced from immuneACCESS, this table was stored by TCRdb with only in-frame sequences that have V and J called. A share of the clones is absent; for the studies checked, an unresolved V gene accounts for under half, and the remainder has no known explanation. The sample contains roughly 150,000 clones, over 85% of them found a single time. Of the sample, 5.1% falls within the top ten clones. The time point label here, explained by the study, means: baseline before first vaccination. The sequencing here drew on peripheral blood, taken on day 0 of AZD1222 vaccination. These receptors were obtained from an adult in good health.

The V call is TRBV7-2, the J call TRBJ1-5; unclear D gene. The CDR3 contains 16 residues. Trimming took 0 bases from V and 0 from J, leaving 9 bases between them. Germline V gives CDR1 SGHTA, CDR2 FQGNSA. CDR3 residues: CASSLAVSNSNQPQHF. The DNA for the CDR3 is TGTGCCAGCAGCTTAGCTGTCAGCAATAGCAATCAGCCCCAGCATTTT. Full variable domain (missing parts from reference TRBV7-2 and TRBJ1-5): GAGVSQSPSNKVTEKGKDVELRCDPISGHTALYWYRQSLGQGLEFLIYFQGNSAPDKSGLPSDRFSAERTGGSVSTLTIQRTQQEDSAVYLCASSLAVSNSNQPQHFGDGTRLSIL.

The chain recombines TRBV6-5 with TRBJ2-3; D not certain. Germline CDR1 MNHEY, CDR2 SVGAGI. The CDR3 spans 13 residues. Between the trimmed V and J ends, which lost 2 bases and 0 bases, there was a span of 3 bases. The CDR3: CASSYGSTDTQYF. CDR3 in DNA: TGTGCCAGCAGTTACGGCAGCACAGATACGCAGTATTTT.

The CDR3 DNA reads as TGTGCCAGCAGTCGCGGACTGCTAGCCAAAAACATTCAGTACTTC. Residues: CASSRGLLAKNIQYF. The chain joins TRBV6-5 to TRBJ2-4, with D perhaps matching TRBD2 (5 bases). The CDR3 extends over 15 amino acids. CDR1 is MNHEY, CDR2 SVGAGI, per germline. V dropped 5 bases and J dropped 0 bases, with 11 bases sitting between them.

This chain connects TRBV2 to TRBJ2-5; D possibly uses TRBD1 or TRBD2 (5 bases each). Germline lookup yields CDR1 SNHLY and CDR2 FYNNEI. The CDR3 is made up of 12 amino acids. Trimming removed 8 bases at V and 5 bases at J, with 12 bases between. For the CDR3, the DNA is TGTGCCAGCGGGGGAGAGGGTGAGACCCAGTACTTC. Its protein product is CASGGEGETQYF.

The chain uses TRBV28 and TRBJ1-2; perhaps TRBD1 as D (5 bases). The CDR3 is 14 residues long. V shed 3 bases and J shed 4 bases, with 12 bases lying between them. Germline-derived CDR1 and CDR2 are MDHEN and SYDVKM. CDR3 protein: CASSFRGLSYGYTF. DNA for the CDR3: TGTGCCAGCAGTTTCCGGGGCTTAAGCTATGGCTACACCTTC.

In DNA form, the CDR3 reads TGTGCCAGCAGCTTACGGGCTAACTATGGCTACACCTTC. It is translated as CASSLRANYGYTF. V usage is TRBV7-9 and J usage is TRBJ1-2; no clear D gene. Germline assignment: CDR1 SEHNR and CDR2 FQNEAQ (reference sequence). The CDR3 loop spans 13 amino acids. The V and J ends lost 2 bases and 0 bases respectively, with 4 bases between them.

V and J are TRBV30 and TRBJ2-1, with 9 bases lining up with TRBD2. CDR1 and CDR2 (germline): GTSNPN, SVGIG (reference sequence). Trimming took 2 bases from V and 4 from J; bases not matched to a gene: 6. This CDR3 region has 15 residues. The CDR3 region has the DNA TGTGCCTGGAGTTCCGGGACTAGCCTTTACAATGAGCAGTTCTTC. It yields the protein CAWSSGTSLYNEQFF.

This clone occurred once. V gene TRBV28 combines with J gene TRBJ1-2; no clear D gene. The ends were cut back, 3 bases at V and 8 bases at J, with 7 bases in the middle. Germline lookup yields CDR1 MDHEN and CDR2 SYDVKM. This CDR3 has 11 residues. CDR3 amino acids: CASSFPGGYTF. CDR3 bases: TGTGCCAGCAGTTTTCCGGGGGGCTACACCTTC.

The chain uses TRBV30 and TRBJ1-6; 10 nucleotides line up with TRBD1. The CDR3 runs 17 residues. V gave up 2 bases and J gave up 6 bases; unmatched junction bases: 10. Germline lookup yields CDR1 GTSNPN and CDR2 SVGIG (reference sequence). Here the CDR3 DNA reads TGTGCCTGGAGTAATTTTCAGGGACAGGGGTTTAATTCACCCCTCCACTTT. It specifies CAWSNFQGQGFNSPLHF. Full variable domain (rest looked up from reference TRBV30 and TRBJ1-6): SQTIHQWPATLVQPVGSPLSLECTVEGTSNPNLYWYRQAAGRGLQLLFYSVGIGQISSEVPQNLSASRPQDRQFILSSKKLLLSDSGFYLCAWSNFQGQGFNSPLHFGNGTRLTVT.

This chain uses TRBV4-1 with TRBJ1-1, with D maybe TRBD1 (5 bases). This CDR3 spans 15 amino acids. Trimming took off 1 base at V and 8 bases at J, with 17 bases between the two ends. Germline CDR1 and CDR2: MGHRA and YSYEKL. The CDR3 sequence: CASSQGPGRGFEAFF. In DNA, the CDR3 is TGCGCCAGCAGCCAAGGCCCGGGACGGGGTTTCGAAGCTTTCTTT.

The chain combines TRBV30 with TRBJ1-3; the D gene is possibly TRBD1 (6 bases). The CDR3 runs 15 residues. Germline CDR1 is GTSNPN and CDR2 is SVGIG (reference sequence). The ends were cut back, 3 bases at V and 0 bases at J, with 12 bases in the middle. The CDR3 DNA reads as TGTGCCTGGAGGCGTGGGGGCAGCTCTGGAAACACCATATATTTT. It is translated as CAWRRGGSSGNTIYF.

CDR3 sequence reads: CATSGPGRPYNEQFF. The DNA of the CDR3 is TGTGCCACCAGCGGGCCGGGACGCCCCTACAATGAGCAGTTCTTC. V gene TRBV15 combines with J gene TRBJ2-1; the D gene could be TRBD1 or TRBD2 (5 bases each). The V gene lost 5 bases and the J gene lost 2 bases, with 13 bases spanning the gap. Germline CDR1 and CDR2: LNHNV and YYDKDF (reference sequence). The CDR3 is 15 amino acids.

This chain uses TRBV4-1 with TRBJ1-3; TRBD1 might be the D (5 bases). V lost 0 bases and J lost 3, with 9 bases in between. Germline lookup yields CDR1 MGHRA and CDR2 YSYEKL. There are 15 residues in the CDR3. In nucleotides, the CDR3 is TGCGCCAGCAGCCAAGATAGGGGATTTGGAAACACCATATATTTT. Its translation is CASSQDRGFGNTIYF.

The rearrangement joins TRBV29-1 to TRBJ1-1; 8 bases map to TRBD1. The junction had 7 bases not matched to a gene; V was cut back by 6 bases and J by 1 base. The CDR3 totals 14 residues. CDR1 and CDR2 (germline): SQVTM, ANQGSEA. Here the CDR3 DNA reads TGCAGCGTCAACGTACAGGGGGAGAACACTGAAGCTTTCTTT. This translates into CSVNVQGENTEAFF. Supplemented by reference TRBV29-1 and TRBJ1-1, the full variable domain reads SAVISQKPSRDICQRGTSLTIQCQVDSQVTMMFWYRQQPGQSLTLIATANQGSEATYESGFVIDKFPISRPNLTFSTLTVSNMSPEDSSIYLCSVNVQGENTEAFFGQGTRLTVV.

V is TRBV4-1 and J is TRBJ1-2, with a weak D call TRBD1 (6 bases). Per the germline V gene, CDR1 is MGHRA and CDR2 is YSYEKL. Trimming removed 1 base from V and 4 bases from J, with 7 bases in between. This CDR3 contains 13 residues. The chain's CDR3 is CASSQVGAYGYTF. The CDR3 DNA reads TGCGCCAGCAGCCAAGTGGGGGCCTATGGCTACACCTTC.

V is TRBV18 and J is TRBJ1-1; TRBD1 is a possible D gene (5 bases). The ends were cut back, 3 bases at V and 4 bases at J, with 12 bases in the middle. CDR3 length: 14 residues. Germline values: CDR1 KGHSH, CDR2 LQKENI. This chain's CDR3 is CASSPGRGGTEAFF. The CDR3 region has the DNA TGTGCCAGCTCACCGGGACGGGGGGGCACTGAAGCTTTCTTT. Full variable domain (rest looked up from reference TRBV18 and TRBJ1-1): NAGVMQNPRHLVRRRGQEARLRCSPMKGHSHVYWYRQLPEEGLKFMVYLQKENIIDESGMPKERFSAEFPKEGPSILRIQQVVRGDSAAYFCASSPGRGGTEAFFGQGTRLTVV.

The J gene is TRBJ2-1, the V gene TRBV7-8; TRBD2 might be the D (6 bases). This CDR3 is built from 16 residues. CDR1 is SGHVS and CDR2 is FQNEAQ in the germline V gene. V gave up 1 base and J gave up 4 bases, with 14 bases separating them. CDR3 residues: CASSLGVGSGYNEQFF. The CDR3 DNA is TGTGCCAGCAGCTTAGGTGTCGGTAGCGGATACAATGAGCAGTTCTTC.

Only a few counts were recorded for this clone. The rearrangement links TRBV2 to TRBJ1-6; unclear D gene. V dropped 2 bases and J dropped 8 bases, with 16 bases sitting between them. The V gene's germline CDR1 is SNHLY and CDR2 FYNNEI. This CDR3 comprises 16 residues. CDR3 sequence: CASSERAREVDSPLHF. As DNA, the CDR3 is TGTGCCAGCAGTGAAAGGGCAAGGGAAGTTGATTCACCCCTCCACTTT.